Sequencing of this TCR beta chain was carried out in a study of shared clonotypes between healthy human individuals. Study context: Plates per donor: three CD4 naive, three CD4 memory, two CD8 naive, one CD8 memory. Study findings and constraints: Non-shared clonotypes had lower generation probabilities than those shared by all four donors. Among several donors, about 5% of naive CD4 clonotypes were found in common.

Every subset had its genomic DNA shared out evenly among several immunoSEQ plates. Repertoires were generated with immunoSEQ multiplex PCR, while TCRdb's copy carries only in-frame clones and drops some. This sample has approximately 2.1 million clones; about 92% occur once, and the top ten carry about 0.39%. Comment on this clone: Its antigen is unidentified.

The ends were cut back, 3 bases at V and 2 bases at J, with 15 bases in the middle. Germline CDR1 reads MDHEN; CDR2 reads SYDVKM. The CDR3 totals 16 residues. The TCR comes from a man aged 18 to 35 in good health. Some clones in this sample may be carry-over from other donors' samples. The sample comprised naive CD4+ T cells from PBMCs. Described subset: CD45RA+ positively selected. This chain connects TRBV28 to TRBJ2-3, with D uncertain. Here the CDR3 DNA reads TGTGCCAGCAGTTTTTCGGGCCTCTACCCCACAGATACGCAGTATTTT. Translated, it gives CASSFSGLYPTDTQYF. Variable domain in full (rest from reference TRBV28 and TRBJ2-3): DVKVTQSSRYLVKRTGEKVFLECVQDMDHENMFWYRQDPGLGLRLIYFSYDVKMKEKGDIPEGYSVSREKKERFSLILESASTNQTSMYLCASSFSGLYPTDTQYFGPGTRLTVL.